Listed below are T cell receptor beta chains from one sample, sequenced in a study of T cell responses to AZD1222 COVID-19 vaccine. Repertoires were generated with immunoSEQ multiplex PCR, while TCRdb's copy carries only in-frame clones and drops some. This table holds about 120,000 clones, 75% to 90% found once. This specimen consisted of peripheral blood, obtained 28 days after the second AZD1222 dose. The receptors come from an adult who received the AZD1222 COVID-19 vaccine. Both conserved end residues are part of each CDR3. A D gene is named only where the DNA matches it firmly. Part of the rows lack a size; the others show once, few, many or a class for expanded clones.

d_call: .; cdr3_length: 14; v_call: TRBV27; clone_size: .; j_call: TRBJ1-2; cdr3_aa: CASSYRQSGYGYTF; cdr3_nt: TGTGCCAGCAGTTACCGACAGTCGGGATATGGCTACACCTTC
d_call: TRBD1; cdr3_length: 15; v_call: TRBV6-2/TRBV6-3; clone_size: .; j_call: TRBJ2-7; cdr3_aa: CASSYSTGRGYEQYF; cdr3_nt: TGTGCCAGCAGTTACTCGACAGGGAGAGGCTACGAGCAGTACTTC
d_call: .; cdr3_length: 13; v_call: TRBV4-2; clone_size: .; j_call: TRBJ1-3; cdr3_aa: CASSPGVGNTIYF; cdr3_nt: TGTGCCAGCAGCCCAGGGGTCGGAAACACCATATATTTT
d_call: TRBD2; cdr3_length: 21; v_call: TRBV4-1; clone_size: .; j_call: TRBJ2-1; cdr3_aa: CASSQHRGITKREGPDNEQFF; cdr3_nt: TGCGCCAGCAGCCAACACAGGGGAATTACTAAGCGGGAGGGCCCTGACAATGAGCAGTTCTTC
d_call: .; cdr3_length: 16; v_call: TRBV6-5; clone_size: .; j_call: TRBJ2-2; cdr3_aa: CASSYSEGRMAGELFF; cdr3_nt: TGTGCCAGCAGTTACTCGGAAGGGAGGATGGCCGGGGAGCTGTTTTTT
d_call: TRBD2; cdr3_length: 15; v_call: TRBV7-3; clone_size: .; j_call: TRBJ2-5; cdr3_aa: CASSLAGSGRETQYF; cdr3_nt: TGTGCCAGCAGCCTAGCGGGATCCGGGCGGGAGACCCAGTACTTC
d_call: TRBD2; cdr3_length: 16; v_call: TRBV5-1; clone_size: .; j_call: TRBJ2-7; cdr3_aa: CASSLVAGGTSYEQYF; cdr3_nt: TGCGCCAGCAGCTTGGTAGCGGGGGGGACCTCCTACGAGCAGTACTTC
d_call: TRBD1; cdr3_length: 15; v_call: TRBV5-1; clone_size: .; j_call: TRBJ2-7; cdr3_aa: CASSPTGTGAYEQYF; cdr3_nt: TGCGCCAGCAGCCCCACCGGGACAGGGGCCTACGAGCAGTACTTC
d_call: .; cdr3_length: 13; v_call: TRBV29-1; clone_size: .; j_call: TRBJ1-1; cdr3_aa: CSVEATVNTEAFF; cdr3_nt: TGCAGCGTGGAGGCGACAGTGAACACTGAAGCTTTCTTT
d_call: .; cdr3_length: 15; v_call: TRBV10-3; clone_size: .; j_call: TRBJ2-3; cdr3_aa: CAISEPGLSEDTQYF; cdr3_nt: TGTGCCATCAGTGAGCCGGGTTTGTCTGAGGATACGCAGTATTTT
d_call: .; cdr3_length: 14; v_call: TRBV19; clone_size: .; j_call: TRBJ1-1; cdr3_aa: CASSIGVRNTEAFF; cdr3_nt: TGTGCCAGTAGTATAGGGGTGAGAAACACTGAAGCTTTCTTT
d_call: .; cdr3_length: 20; v_call: TRBV27; clone_size: once; j_call: TRBJ1-1; cdr3_aa: CASSFIYLGGLLHKNTEAFF; cdr3_nt: TGTGCCAGCAGTTTCATTTACCTGGGGGGGCTCCTCCACAAGAACACTGAAGCTTTCTTT
d_call: TRBD2; cdr3_length: 14; v_call: TRBV28; clone_size: .; j_call: TRBJ2-7; cdr3_aa: CASSFLAGEYEQYF; cdr3_nt: TGTGCCAGCAGTTTTCTAGCGGGAGAGTACGAGCAGTACTTC
d_call: .; cdr3_length: 12; v_call: TRBV20-1; clone_size: .; j_call: TRBJ1-5; cdr3_aa: CSASAGNQPQHF; cdr3_nt: TGCAGTGCTAGTGCGGGGAATCAGCCCCAGCATTTT
d_call: .; cdr3_length: 13; v_call: TRBV21-1; clone_size: once; j_call: TRBJ2-7; cdr3_aa: CASPPGGGHEQYF; cdr3_nt: TGTGCCAGCCCCCCGGGGGGGGGCCACGAGCAGTACTTC
d_call: .; cdr3_length: 13; v_call: TRBV5-6; clone_size: .; j_call: TRBJ1-1; cdr3_aa: CASSLVANTEAFF; cdr3_nt: TGTGCCAGCAGCTTGGTCGCAAACACTGAAGCTTTCTTT
d_call: .; cdr3_length: 10; v_call: TRBV18; clone_size: .; j_call: TRBJ2-5; cdr3_aa: CASPRETQYF; cdr3_nt: TGTGCCAGCCCCCGAGAGACCCAGTACTTC
d_call: .; cdr3_length: 15; v_call: TRBV21-1; clone_size: .; j_call: TRBJ2-7; cdr3_aa: CASSKVGGQRYEQYF; cdr3_nt: TGTGCCAGCAGCAAAGTAGGGGGACAGCGCTACGAGCAGTACTTC
d_call: .; cdr3_length: 14; v_call: TRBV7-8; clone_size: .; j_call: TRBJ2-7; cdr3_aa: CASSLVVLGYEQYF; cdr3_nt: TGTGCCAGCAGCTTAGTTGTGTTAGGCTACGAGCAGTACTTC
d_call: .; cdr3_length: 13; v_call: TRBV5-6; clone_size: .; j_call: TRBJ2-6; cdr3_aa: CASSLSGANVLTF; cdr3_nt: TGTGCCAGCAGCTTGTCTGGGGCCAACGTCCTGACTTTC
d_call: TRBD2; cdr3_length: 14; v_call: TRBV3-1/TRBV3-2; clone_size: few; j_call: TRBJ2-7; cdr3_aa: CASSQYGDYYEQYF; cdr3_nt: TGTGCCAGCAGCCAGTATGGGGACTACTACGAGCAGTACTTC
d_call: .; cdr3_length: 15; v_call: TRBV9; clone_size: .; j_call: TRBJ2-7; cdr3_aa: CASSVDVRGSYEQYF; cdr3_nt: TGTGCCAGCAGCGTAGACGTCAGGGGCTCCTACGAGCAGTACTTC
d_call: .; cdr3_length: 14; v_call: TRBV11-2; clone_size: once; j_call: TRBJ1-3; cdr3_aa: CASSRDSSGNTIYF; cdr3_nt: TGTGCCAGCAGCCGTGACAGCTCTGGAAACACCATATATTTT
d_call: .; cdr3_length: 12; v_call: TRBV12-3/TRBV12-4; clone_size: .; j_call: TRBJ1-3; cdr3_aa: CASSLQGNTIYF; cdr3_nt: TGTGCCAGCAGTCTACAGGGAAACACCATATATTTT
d_call: .; cdr3_length: 14; v_call: TRBV5-5; clone_size: .; j_call: TRBJ1-1; cdr3_aa: CASSLATENTEAFF; cdr3_nt: TGTGCCAGCAGCTTGGCTACGGAGAACACTGAAGCTTTCTTT
d_call: .; cdr3_length: 16; v_call: TRBV4-3; clone_size: few; j_call: TRBJ1-2; cdr3_aa: CASSQDVRPYSYGYTF; cdr3_nt: TGCGCCAGCAGCCAAGACGTCAGGCCCTATTCCTATGGCTACACCTTC
d_call: .; cdr3_length: 13; v_call: TRBV12-3/TRBV12-4; clone_size: .; j_call: TRBJ1-2; cdr3_aa: CASSLGVDYGYTF; cdr3_nt: TGTGCCAGCAGTTTAGGGGTCGACTATGGCTACACCTTC
d_call: TRBD2; cdr3_length: 16; v_call: TRBV19; clone_size: .; j_call: TRBJ2-5; cdr3_aa: CASSIQAGGPEETQYF; cdr3_nt: TGTGCCAGTAGTATTCAAGCGGGAGGGCCAGAAGAGACCCAGTACTTC
d_call: .; cdr3_length: 14; v_call: TRBV27; clone_size: .; j_call: TRBJ1-1; cdr3_aa: CASSLMTADTEAFF; cdr3_nt: TGTGCCAGCAGTTTAATGACTGCTGACACTGAAGCTTTCTTT
d_call: .; cdr3_length: 14; v_call: TRBV7-9; clone_size: .; j_call: TRBJ2-7; cdr3_aa: CASSLSRVPTEQYF; cdr3_nt: TGTGCCAGCAGCTTATCCAGGGTACCTACGGAGCAGTACTTC
d_call: .; cdr3_length: 15; v_call: TRBV6-6; clone_size: .; j_call: TRBJ2-3; cdr3_aa: CASTIGGASPDTQYF; cdr3_nt: TGTGCCAGCACCATTGGAGGGGCAAGCCCCGATACGCAGTATTTT
d_call: .; cdr3_length: 14; v_call: TRBV21-1; clone_size: .; j_call: TRBJ2-7; cdr3_aa: CASSTSRDTYEQYF; cdr3_nt: TGTGCCAGCAGCACTAGCAGGGATACCTACGAGCAGTACTTC
d_call: TRBD2; cdr3_length: 15; v_call: TRBV4-2; clone_size: .; j_call: TRBJ2-7; cdr3_aa: CASSVGLAGEVEQYF; cdr3_nt: TGTGCCAGCAGCGTTGGACTAGCGGGAGAAGTCGAGCAGTACTTC
d_call: .; cdr3_length: 14; v_call: TRBV28; clone_size: .; j_call: TRBJ1-1; cdr3_aa: CASSFRARYTEAFF; cdr3_nt: TGTGCCAGCAGTTTTAGGGCTAGGTACACTGAAGCTTTCTTT
d_call: .; cdr3_length: 12; v_call: TRBV25-1; clone_size: .; j_call: TRBJ2-7; cdr3_aa: CASRTLSYEQYF; cdr3_nt: TGTGCCAGCAGGACCCTCTCCTACGAGCAGTACTTC
d_call: TRBD2; cdr3_length: 15; v_call: TRBV6-5; clone_size: .; j_call: TRBJ2-3; cdr3_aa: CAVTGTSGMVDTQYF; cdr3_nt: TGTGCCGTGACTGGGACTAGCGGGATGGTAGATACGCAGTATTTT
d_call: .; cdr3_length: 13; v_call: TRBV19; clone_size: .; j_call: TRBJ1-5; cdr3_aa: CASSWGSNQPQHF; cdr3_nt: TGTGCCAGTAGTTGGGGGAGCAATCAGCCCCAGCATTTT
d_call: .; cdr3_length: 14; v_call: TRBV6-1; clone_size: few; j_call: TRBJ2-7; cdr3_aa: CASSEGDNSYEQYF; cdr3_nt: TGTGCCAGCAGTGAAGGTGACAACTCCTACGAGCAGTACTTC
d_call: .; cdr3_length: 14; v_call: TRBV6-5; clone_size: .; j_call: TRBJ1-1; cdr3_aa: CASLRTASNTEAFF; cdr3_nt: TGTGCCAGCCTGCGTACAGCGAGCAACACTGAAGCTTTCTTT
d_call: TRBD1; cdr3_length: 15; v_call: TRBV4-2; clone_size: .; j_call: TRBJ1-2; cdr3_aa: CASSQEGGTGNGYTF; cdr3_nt: TGTGCCAGCAGCCAAGAGGGTGGGACAGGGAATGGCTACACCTTC
d_call: .; cdr3_length: 16; v_call: TRBV7-6; clone_size: .; j_call: TRBJ1-3; cdr3_aa: CASSLSNGLSGNTIYF; cdr3_nt: TGTGCCAGCAGCTTATCCAACGGGCTCTCTGGAAACACCATATATTTT
d_call: TRBD1; cdr3_length: 18; v_call: TRBV11-3; clone_size: .; j_call: TRBJ2-3; cdr3_aa: CASSSAGWGQGMSDTQYF; cdr3_nt: TGTGCCAGCAGCTCCGCAGGGTGGGGACAGGGGATGTCAGATACGCAGTATTTT
d_call: .; cdr3_length: 18; v_call: TRBV11-2; clone_size: .; j_call: TRBJ2-7; cdr3_aa: CASSKAGRVGDISYEQYF; cdr3_nt: TGTGCCAGCAGCAAGGCTGGCCGGGTAGGAGACATCTCCTACGAGCAGTACTTC
d_call: .; cdr3_length: 13; v_call: TRBV15; clone_size: .; j_call: TRBJ1-5; cdr3_aa: CATSRDHLTTQHF; cdr3_nt: TGTGCCACCAGCAGAGATCACCTAACCACCCAGCATTTT
d_call: .; cdr3_length: 15; v_call: TRBV18; clone_size: .; j_call: TRBJ1-4; cdr3_aa: CASSDQGTTNEKLFF; cdr3_nt: TGTGCCAGCTCAGACCAGGGGACAACTAATGAAAAACTGTTTTTT
d_call: TRBD1; cdr3_length: 15; v_call: TRBV27; clone_size: .; j_call: TRBJ2-2; cdr3_aa: CASSFGTGAGGELFF; cdr3_nt: TGTGCCAGCAGTTTCGGGACAGGGGCTGGCGGGGAGCTGTTTTTT
d_call: .; cdr3_length: 14; v_call: TRBV9; clone_size: .; j_call: TRBJ2-7; cdr3_aa: CASSANRDTYEQYF; cdr3_nt: TGTGCCAGCAGCGCGAACAGGGACACCTACGAGCAGTACTTC
d_call: .; cdr3_length: 14; v_call: TRBV5-1; clone_size: .; j_call: TRBJ2-7; cdr3_aa: CASSFGPLTYEQYF; cdr3_nt: TGCGCCAGCAGCTTTGGACCCCTTACCTACGAGCAGTACTTC
d_call: .; cdr3_length: 17; v_call: TRBV5-5; clone_size: once; j_call: TRBJ1-4; cdr3_aa: CASSLSGAGTLNEKLFF; cdr3_nt: TGTGCCAGCAGCTTGTCAGGGGCGGGGACCCTTAATGAAAAACTGTTTTTT
d_call: .; cdr3_length: 19; v_call: TRBV6-6; clone_size: .; j_call: TRBJ1-6; cdr3_aa: CASNYPKPLRSSYNSPLHF; cdr3_nt: TGTGCCAGCAACTACCCTAAACCCCTCAGGAGCTCCTATAATTCACCCCTCCACTTT